The clone carrying this T cell receptor beta chain was counted many times. Its antigen remains unknown. The data were obtained in a study of T cells in Graves' hyperthyroidism and ophthalmopathy. The study's findings and limits: Most expanded thyroid clonotypes above 0.001 also appeared in blood. The model's output predicted ophthalmopathy at a median of 6.5 months prior to onset. Ophthalmopathy was told apart from stable hyperthyroidism by a 13 V-J model.

V was clipped by 3 bases and J by 11 bases; unmatched bases: 7. The CDR3 extends over 14 amino acids. From germline, CDR1 is SGDLS and CDR2 YYNGEE. It was RNA transcripts that yielded the amplified TCR beta CDR3 regions. The TCR CDR3 first-round RT-PCR relied on the HTBI primer set. Each CDR3 protein gets one entry after TCRdb re-called the multiplex PCR reads with MiXCR. The sample lists 750,000 to 950,000 distinct CDR3 sequences; about 38% were seen once. Diagnostic decisions used clinical symptoms, serum thyroxine and TRAb, thyroid ultrasound and orbital computed tomography. The rearrangement joins TRBV9 to TRBJ1-6, with 8 nucleotides matching TRBD1. This receptor was taken from a man aged 18 to 30 with Graves' hyperthyroidism. The sequencing sample was made of blood. CDR3 bases: TGTGCCAGCAGCGCGACAGGGGACGAGGCACCCCTCCACTTT. Encoded protein: CASSATGDEAPLHF.